This TCR beta chain was obtained from a study of CD8 T cell repertoires and HIV-1 epitope variants. Clones were read by immunoSEQ multiplex PCR, and TCRdb kept only the in-frame ones, dropping some. The data contain some 87,000 clones, roughly 81% of them singletons. Concerning this clone: Its antigen remains unknown.

Study-wide results and caveats: Of under ten antigen-specific beta clonotypes, more than 5 appeared to cross-react with escape variants.

The sequencing sample was made of uncultured baseline CD8+ T cells from peripheral blood mononuclear cells (PBMCs). The TCR sequence derives from a male donor with HIV.

The DNA for the CDR3 is TGTGCCAGCAGCTTGGAATGGGGAGGCCAAGAGACCCAGTACTTC. Translated: CASSLEWGGQETQYF. The chain couples TRBV5-4 to TRBJ2-5, with a possible D match to TRBD2 (6 bases). Germline values: CDR1 SGHNT, CDR2 YYREEE (reference sequence). The CDR3 sequence is 15 residues long. V was pared by 0 bases and J by 1 base, with 10 bases between.